These T cell receptor beta chains were read from a single sample in a study of blood T cell repertoires in COVID-19. The assay was immunoSEQ multiplex PCR, and TCRdb's table has in-frame clones only and misses some. The top ten clones hold about 2.9% of a sample with about 360,000 clones, around 84% of them seen once. Sample: peripheral blood. The source of these receptors is a human donor in a cohort sampled during active COVID-19. CDR3s include the opening cysteine and the closing phenylalanine or tryptophan. The order of the fields is V gene, D gene, clone size, J gene, CDR3 protein, CDR3 DNA. D genes are given only for firm matches. Not all rows give a size; the values are once, few, many and, for expanded clones, a class.

v_call: TRBV9; d_call: -; clone_size: -; j_call: TRBJ2-1; cdr3_aa: CASSVGGPLRGNEQFF; cdr3_nt: TGTGCCAGCAGCGTAGGAGGCCCCCTCCGGGGGAATGAGCAGTTCTTC
v_call: TRBV4-2; d_call: TRBD2; clone_size: -; j_call: TRBJ2-7; cdr3_aa: CASSQREGEEQYF; cdr3_nt: TGTGCCAGCAGCCAACGGGAGGGTGAAGAGCAGTACTTC
v_call: TRBV29-1; d_call: -; clone_size: -; j_call: TRBJ2-1; cdr3_aa: CSVGQPGDEQFF; cdr3_nt: TGCAGCGTAGGACAGCCTGGCGATGAGCAGTTCTTC
v_call: TRBV19; d_call: -; clone_size: -; j_call: TRBJ1-2; cdr3_aa: CASSRTGGIYGYTF; cdr3_nt: TGTGCCAGTAGCCGAACGGGGGGGATCTATGGCTACACCTTC
v_call: TRBV6-2/TRBV6-3; d_call: -; clone_size: -; j_call: TRBJ2-3; cdr3_aa: CASSYSGGWADTQYF; cdr3_nt: TGTGCCAGCAGTTACTCCGGCGGGTGGGCAGATACGCAGTATTTT
v_call: TRBV19; d_call: -; clone_size: -; j_call: TRBJ2-3; cdr3_aa: CATSPGTSTDTQYF; cdr3_nt: TGTGCCACGTCCCCCGGTACTAGCACAGATACGCAGTATTTT
v_call: TRBV30; d_call: -; clone_size: -; j_call: TRBJ2-1; cdr3_aa: CAWSVQGEQFF; cdr3_nt: TGTGCCTGGAGTGTCCAGGGTGAGCAGTTCTTC
v_call: TRBV11-2; d_call: TRBD2; clone_size: few; j_call: TRBJ2-2; cdr3_aa: CASSARPGGDTGELFF; cdr3_nt: TGTGCCAGCAGCGCCCGTCCGGGAGGGGACACCGGGGAGCTGTTTTTT
v_call: TRBV7-2; d_call: -; clone_size: -; j_call: TRBJ1-2; cdr3_aa: CASSLQGYGYTF; cdr3_nt: TGTGCCAGCAGCTTACAGGGCTATGGCTACACCTTC
v_call: TRBV5-6; d_call: -; clone_size: -; j_call: TRBJ1-1; cdr3_aa: CASGRGMNTEAFF; cdr3_nt: TGTGCCAGCGGACGGGGGATGAACACTGAAGCTTTCTTT
v_call: TRBV19; d_call: TRBD1; clone_size: -; j_call: TRBJ1-4; cdr3_aa: CASSRDRVEEKLFF; cdr3_nt: TGTGCCAGTAGTCGGGACAGGGTTGAGGAAAAACTGTTTTTT
v_call: TRBV5-1; d_call: TRBD1; clone_size: -; j_call: TRBJ2-1; cdr3_aa: CASYTGQADNEQFF; cdr3_nt: TGCGCCAGCTACACGGGACAGGCTGACAATGAGCAGTTCTTC
v_call: TRBV12-3/TRBV12-4; d_call: -; clone_size: -; j_call: TRBJ2-2; cdr3_aa: CASSLSDTGELFF; cdr3_nt: TGTGCCAGCAGTTTGTCGGACACCGGGGAGCTGTTTTTT
v_call: TRBV19; d_call: -; clone_size: -; j_call: TRBJ1-2; cdr3_aa: CASSPPGPGGYGYTF; cdr3_nt: TGTGCCAGTAGTCCCCCCGGACCGGGGGGGTATGGCTACACCTTC
v_call: TRBV6-5; d_call: -; clone_size: once; j_call: TRBJ2-2; cdr3_aa: CASRGAQWPGELFF; cdr3_nt: TGTGCCAGCAGAGGGGCGCAATGGCCCGGGGAGCTGTTTTTT
v_call: TRBV7-9; d_call: TRBD2; clone_size: -; j_call: TRBJ2-5; cdr3_aa: CASSLPAGVGREETQYF; cdr3_nt: TGTGCCAGCAGCTTGCCAGCGGGAGTGGGAAGAGAAGAGACCCAGTACTTC
v_call: TRBV5-1; d_call: -; clone_size: -; j_call: TRBJ2-6; cdr3_aa: CASSLFLTGANVLTF; cdr3_nt: TGCGCCAGCAGCTTGTTCCTTACTGGGGCCAACGTCCTGACTTTC
v_call: TRBV21-1; d_call: -; clone_size: -; j_call: TRBJ2-1; cdr3_aa: CASSQEGFFAGAPYNEQFF; cdr3_nt: TGTGCCAGCAGCCAGGAGGGCTTTTTTGCGGGAGCCCCCTACAATGAGCAGTTCTTC
v_call: TRBV5-4; d_call: TRBD1; clone_size: -; j_call: TRBJ2-5; cdr3_aa: CASRIQGVETQYF; cdr3_nt: TGTGCCAGCAGGATACAGGGGGTAGAGACCCAGTACTTC
v_call: TRBV5-1; d_call: TRBD2; clone_size: -; j_call: TRBJ2-1; cdr3_aa: CASSLGGSGRISSTYNEQFF; cdr3_nt: TGCGCCAGCAGCTTGGGTGGTAGCGGGAGGATTAGCTCGACCTACAATGAGCAGTTCTTC
v_call: TRBV7-2; d_call: -; clone_size: -; j_call: TRBJ2-5; cdr3_aa: CASSISTGGGRRETQYF; cdr3_nt: TGTGCCAGCAGCATCTCAACCGGGGGCGGGAGACGCGAGACCCAGTACTTC
v_call: TRBV7-9; d_call: TRBD1; clone_size: few; j_call: TRBJ1-5; cdr3_aa: CASSLGQDLSNQPQHF; cdr3_nt: TGTGCCAGCAGCCTAGGACAGGATCTGAGCAATCAGCCCCAGCATTTT
v_call: TRBV7-2; d_call: -; clone_size: once; j_call: TRBJ1-2; cdr3_aa: CASSFTAMEGYTF; cdr3_nt: TGTGCCAGCAGCTTTACGGCTATGGAGGGCTACACCTTC
v_call: TRBV25-1; d_call: TRBD1; clone_size: once; j_call: TRBJ1-2; cdr3_aa: CASGRQGSYGYTF; cdr3_nt: TGTGCCAGCGGAAGACAGGGGAGCTATGGCTACACCTTC
v_call: TRBV5-1; d_call: -; clone_size: -; j_call: TRBJ1-4; cdr3_aa: CASSLNGPAGAGEKLFF; cdr3_nt: TGCGCCAGCAGCTTGAACGGTCCCGCGGGGGCAGGTGAAAAACTGTTTTTT
v_call: TRBV6-5; d_call: TRBD1; clone_size: -; j_call: TRBJ1-4; cdr3_aa: CASGQAYNEKLFF; cdr3_nt: TGTGCCAGCGGACAGGCGTATAATGAAAAACTGTTTTTT
v_call: TRBV12-3/TRBV12-4; d_call: -; clone_size: once; j_call: TRBJ2-7; cdr3_aa: CASSFEGSYEQYF; cdr3_nt: TGTGCCAGCAGTTTTGAGGGCTCCTACGAGCAGTACTTC
v_call: TRBV5-1; d_call: TRBD2; clone_size: -; j_call: TRBJ2-3; cdr3_aa: CASRVSGRGGADTQYF; cdr3_nt: TGCGCCAGCAGAGTTAGCGGGAGAGGCGGCGCAGATACGCAGTATTTT
v_call: TRBV2; d_call: TRBD1; clone_size: -; j_call: TRBJ2-5; cdr3_aa: CASSQDRGETQYF; cdr3_nt: TGTGCCAGCAGCCAAGACAGGGGAGAGACCCAGTACTTC
v_call: TRBV2; d_call: -; clone_size: few; j_call: TRBJ1-4; cdr3_aa: CASSGGATNEKLFF; cdr3_nt: TGTGCCAGCAGTGGGGGGGCAACTAATGAAAAACTGTTTTTT
v_call: TRBV27; d_call: TRBD2; clone_size: -; j_call: TRBJ2-7; cdr3_aa: CASSLGDLAGADEQYF; cdr3_nt: TGTGCCAGCAGTTTGGGTGATCTAGCGGGGGCCGACGAGCAGTACTTC
v_call: TRBV29-1; d_call: -; clone_size: -; j_call: TRBJ1-1; cdr3_aa: CSGDMWNKAFF; cdr3_nt: TGCAGCGGCGACATGTGGAACAAAGCTTTCTTT
v_call: TRBV4-2; d_call: -; clone_size: few; j_call: TRBJ1-3; cdr3_aa: CASSPTRGKNPRNTIYF; cdr3_nt: TGTGCCAGCAGCCCCACTAGAGGCAAAAACCCGAGAAACACCATATATTTT
v_call: TRBV28; d_call: TRBD1; clone_size: -; j_call: TRBJ1-1; cdr3_aa: CASTGDARDRGRTEAFF; cdr3_nt: TGTGCCAGCACAGGAGATGCCCGGGACAGGGGGAGGACTGAAGCTTTCTTT
v_call: TRBV14; d_call: -; clone_size: -; j_call: TRBJ1-3; cdr3_aa: CASSQGTRTGNTIYF; cdr3_nt: TGTGCCAGCAGCCAAGGAACACGAACTGGAAACACCATATATTTT
v_call: TRBV6-1; d_call: -; clone_size: -; j_call: TRBJ2-7; cdr3_aa: CASSEKRVHEQYF; cdr3_nt: TGTGCCAGCAGTGAAAAGAGGGTCCACGAGCAGTACTTC
v_call: TRBV5-1; d_call: -; clone_size: -; j_call: TRBJ2-1; cdr3_aa: CASSWVRSGDGDEQFF; cdr3_nt: TGCGCCAGCAGCTGGGTCAGGTCAGGGGACGGGGATGAGCAGTTCTTC
v_call: TRBV27; d_call: TRBD2; clone_size: -; j_call: TRBJ2-4; cdr3_aa: CAVRTRWNIQYF; cdr3_nt: TGTGCCGTTCGGACTAGGTGGAACATTCAGTACTTC
v_call: TRBV6-5; d_call: TRBD1; clone_size: -; j_call: TRBJ1-2; cdr3_aa: CASSRPGQTYGYTF; cdr3_nt: TGTGCCAGCAGTCGACCGGGACAGACTTATGGCTACACCTTC
v_call: TRBV6-2/TRBV6-3; d_call: TRBD2; clone_size: -; j_call: TRBJ2-7; cdr3_aa: CASSYSSSGTSGYEQYF; cdr3_nt: TGTGCCAGCAGTTACTCGAGTTCAGGCACTAGCGGCTACGAGCAGTACTTC
v_call: TRBV12-3/TRBV12-4; d_call: -; clone_size: -; j_call: TRBJ2-4; cdr3_aa: CASSSSVQGRQYF; cdr3_nt: TGTGCCAGCAGCTCAAGCGTGCAGGGTCGACAGTACTTC
v_call: TRBV7-6; d_call: TRBD2; clone_size: few; j_call: TRBJ2-5; cdr3_aa: CASSPTSGLAGGETQYF; cdr3_nt: TGTGCCAGCAGCCCCACGAGTGGGCTAGCGGGTGGAGAGACCCAGTACTTC
v_call: TRBV27; d_call: -; clone_size: -; j_call: TRBJ2-3; cdr3_aa: CASSPYRVGADTQYF; cdr3_nt: TGTGCCAGCAGTCCTTACAGGGTCGGAGCAGATACGCAGTATTTT
v_call: TRBV3-1/TRBV3-2; d_call: -; clone_size: few; j_call: TRBJ2-7; cdr3_aa: CASSQDWQGYEQYF; cdr3_nt: TGTGCCAGCAGCCAAGATTGGCAGGGCTACGAGCAGTACTTC
v_call: TRBV13; d_call: TRBD1; clone_size: -; j_call: TRBJ1-6; cdr3_aa: CASSLGRTGASPLHF; cdr3_nt: TGTGCCAGCAGCTTAGGTCGGACAGGAGCTTCACCCCTCCACTTT
v_call: TRBV5-4; d_call: TRBD1; clone_size: once; j_call: TRBJ1-2; cdr3_aa: CASSPYGGQGTLNYGYTF; cdr3_nt: TGTGCCAGCAGCCCCTATGGGGGACAGGGGACCCTAAACTATGGCTACACCTTC
v_call: TRBV5-1; d_call: -; clone_size: -; j_call: TRBJ2-3; cdr3_aa: CASSLELNTDTQYF; cdr3_nt: TGCGCCAGCAGCTTGGAGCTAAACACAGATACGCAGTATTTT
v_call: TRBV6-6; d_call: TRBD2; clone_size: -; j_call: TRBJ2-5; cdr3_aa: CASGGGSSGHQETQYF; cdr3_nt: TGTGCCAGCGGGGGTGGGTCTAGCGGACACCAAGAGACCCAGTACTTC
v_call: TRBV6-1; d_call: TRBD2; clone_size: -; j_call: TRBJ2-1; cdr3_aa: CASSEVSSGGHEQFF; cdr3_nt: TGTGCCAGCAGTGAGGTATCTAGCGGGGGTCATGAGCAGTTCTTC
v_call: TRBV12-3/TRBV12-4; d_call: -; clone_size: -; j_call: TRBJ1-5; cdr3_aa: CASSWTLNQPQHF; cdr3_nt: TGTGCCAGCAGTTGGACTCTTAATCAGCCCCAGCATTTT
v_call: TRBV5-1; d_call: -; clone_size: -; j_call: TRBJ2-6; cdr3_aa: CASSLEGRASPSGANVLTF; cdr3_nt: TGCGCCAGCAGCTTGGAAGGCAGGGCTTCCCCCTCTGGGGCCAACGTCCTGACTTTC
v_call: TRBV2; d_call: -; clone_size: -; j_call: TRBJ2-5; cdr3_aa: CASSIEFQETQYF; cdr3_nt: TGTGCCAGTTCCATAGAGTTTCAAGAGACCCAGTACTTC
v_call: TRBV9; d_call: TRBD1; clone_size: -; j_call: TRBJ1-2; cdr3_aa: CASSDRPNRQGVRNYGYTF; cdr3_nt: TGTGCCAGCAGCGATCGACCTAACAGACAGGGGGTGAGGAACTATGGCTACACCTTC
v_call: TRBV2; d_call: -; clone_size: few; j_call: TRBJ1-1; cdr3_aa: CASSYPSRNTEAFF; cdr3_nt: TGTGCCAGCAGCTACCCCTCCCGGAACACTGAAGCTTTCTTT
v_call: TRBV28; d_call: -; clone_size: -; j_call: TRBJ1-1; cdr3_aa: CASSRAGVMNTEAFF; cdr3_nt: TGTGCCAGCAGTAGGGCGGGAGTCATGAACACTGAAGCTTTCTTT
v_call: TRBV5-1; d_call: TRBD1; clone_size: -; j_call: TRBJ2-7; cdr3_aa: CASSLGQGVYEQYF; cdr3_nt: TGCGCCAGCAGCTTGGGGCAGGGGGTGTACGAGCAGTACTTC
v_call: TRBV7-9; d_call: -; clone_size: -; j_call: TRBJ1-6; cdr3_aa: CASSPQGLSYNSPLHF; cdr3_nt: TGTGCCAGCAGCCCCCAGGGTTTATCCTATAATTCACCCCTCCACTTT
v_call: TRBV30; d_call: TRBD1; clone_size: once; j_call: TRBJ1-2; cdr3_aa: CAWSGRPGQVTGYTF; cdr3_nt: TGTGCCTGGAGTGGCCGTCCGGGACAGGTTACTGGCTACACCTTC